The clone carrying this TCR beta chain was counted ten times or more. Its antigen remains unidentified. Libraries of TCR beta came from iRepertoire HTBI primers plus Arm-PCR of CDR3 regions. Methods used by the authors: Gene usage covered 55 to 70 TRBV and some 13 TRBJ segments. TCRdb analysed the multiplex PCR reads with MiXCR anew, one entry per CDR3 protein. TCRdb assigned the V and J calls; the authors' analysis was not used. The sample carries roughly 610,000 distinct CDR3 sequences, 15% to 20% recorded once. V shed 2 bases, J shed 5 bases, and the junction held 2 bases outside the gene matches. Per the germline V gene, CDR1 is SGHTA and CDR2 is FQGNSA. This CDR3 region has 14 residues. As for time point: newly diagnosed GD, antithyroid drugs for less than 3 months. Generation of the TCR library employed RNA extracted from PBMCs. The entry originates in a study of regulatory T cells in long-lasting Graves disease.

The study, taken as a whole, reports: Peripheral blood, not thyroid tissue, was the sole material studied.

The same specimen was also included in a second study, on T cells in Graves' hyperthyroidism and ophthalmopathy. This second study notes: During a first-round RT-PCR of the TCR CDR3, the HTBI primer set was used. The blood repertoire included most of the expanded thyroid clonotypes above 0.001.

The sequence came from a woman in her twenties or thirties with Graves disease. Sequencing was performed on peripheral blood mononuclear cells (PBMCs), taken at new diagnosis, from a patient treated with antithyroid drugs. The chain has TRBV7-2 and TRBJ2-4, with 8 bases matching TRBD1. The CDR3 bases are TGTGCCAGCAGCTTATGGACAGGGCAAAACATTCAGTACTTC. Protein: CASSLWTGQNIQYF.